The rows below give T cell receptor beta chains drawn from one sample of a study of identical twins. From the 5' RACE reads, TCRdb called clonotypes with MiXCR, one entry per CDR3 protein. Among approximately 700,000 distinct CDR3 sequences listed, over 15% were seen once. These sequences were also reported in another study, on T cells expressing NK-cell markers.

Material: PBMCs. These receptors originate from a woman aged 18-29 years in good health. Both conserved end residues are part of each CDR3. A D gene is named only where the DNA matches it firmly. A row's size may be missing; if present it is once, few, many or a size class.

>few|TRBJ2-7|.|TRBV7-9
CASSPDRRSSYEQYF
TGTGCCAGCAGCCCCGACAGGCGGAGCTCCTACGAGCAGTACTTC
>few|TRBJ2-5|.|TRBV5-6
CASTLPGGDFQETQYF
TGTGCCAGCACCCTCCCGGGCGGGGACTTCCAAGAGACCCAGTACTTC
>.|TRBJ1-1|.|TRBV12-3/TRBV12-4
CASTFPGRNTEAFF
TGTGCCAGCACCTTTCCCGGTCGGAACACTGAAGCTTTCTTT
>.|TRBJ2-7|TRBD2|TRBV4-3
CASSQDPLGTSGKGYEQYF
TGCGCCAGCAGCCAAGATCCCCTCGGGACTAGCGGGAAAGGGTACGAGCAGTACTTC
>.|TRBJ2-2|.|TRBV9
CASSVENRELFF
TGTGCCAGCAGCGTAGAGAACCGGGAGCTGTTTTTT
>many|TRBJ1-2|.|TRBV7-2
CASMADPSNYGYTF
TGTGCCAGCATGGCGGACCCCTCTAACTATGGCTACACCTTC
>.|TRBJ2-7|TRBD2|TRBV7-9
CASSTTGTSGFYEQYF
TGTGCCAGCAGCACAACCGGGACTAGCGGCTTCTACGAGCAGTACTTC
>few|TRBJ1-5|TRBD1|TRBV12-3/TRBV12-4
CASRRQGAKQPQHF
TGTGCCAGCAGGCGACAGGGGGCGAAGCAGCCCCAGCATTTT
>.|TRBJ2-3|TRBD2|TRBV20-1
CSASPLDPSGSRDTQYF
TGCAGTGCTAGCCCCCTCGACCCCAGCGGGAGCCGGGATACGCAGTATTTT
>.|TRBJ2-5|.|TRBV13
CASTRLNRQETQYF
TGTGCCAGCACGCGACTAAACAGGCAAGAGACCCAGTACTTC
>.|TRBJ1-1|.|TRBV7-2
CASSLASFPGLAFF
TGTGCCAGCAGCTTAGCGTCGTTTCCGGGTTTGGCTTTCTTT
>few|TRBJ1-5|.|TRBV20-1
CSAPQGTNHPQHF
TGCAGTGCCCCCCAGGGGACCAATCATCCCCAGCATTTT
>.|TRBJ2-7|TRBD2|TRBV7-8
CASSSYLAGSSYEQYF
TGTGCCAGCAGCTCCTATCTAGCGGGTAGCTCCTACGAGCAGTACTTC
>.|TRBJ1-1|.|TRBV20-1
CSASSRVDTEAFF
TGCAGTGCTAGTTCAAGGGTGGACACTGAAGCTTTCTTT
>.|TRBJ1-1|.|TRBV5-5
CASSLLGYTEAFF
TGTGCCAGCAGTCTTTTGGGTTACACTGAAGCTTTCTTT
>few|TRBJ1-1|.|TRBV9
CASSRGAETEAFF
TGTGCCAGTAGCAGGGGCGCCGAGACTGAAGCTTTCTTT
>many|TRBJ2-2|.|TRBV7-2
CASSSYTGELFF
TGTGCCAGCAGCTCCTACACCGGGGAGCTGTTTTTT